This T cell receptor beta chain derives from a study of blood T cell repertoires in COVID-19. Background on the study: Specimens from acute and convalescent COVID-19 originated in the United States, Italy and Spain.

Authors' methods: Researchers report that nucleated cell counts were estimated from reference gene primer amplification. Produced via immunoSEQ multiplex PCR; TCRdb's table is partial and in-frame only. For V, J and clone size, that table is used; D and trimming come from the DNA. Found here are around 100,000 clones, around 86% of them singletons; the top ten hold 3.5% to 5.5%. This CDR3 has 14 residues. The V and J ends lost 5 bases and 8 bases respectively, with 18 bases between them. CDR1 MNHEY and CDR2 SVGAGI come from the germline V gene. What was sequenced was peripheral blood. The TCR was taken from a middle-aged man with acute or convalescent COVID-19. This chain uses TRBV6-5 with TRBJ1-2; TRBD1 is a possible D gene (6 bases). The CDR3 sequence is CASSPGAGYNGYTF. The DNA of the CDR3 is TGTGCCAGCAGTCCAGGGGCAGGGTATAACGGCTACACCTTC.